The 17 T cell receptor beta chains below were found in one sample sequenced in a study of blood T cell repertoires in COVID-19. Sequencing was performed with immunoSEQ multiplex PCR; in TCRdb, only in-frame clones are kept and a portion is missing. Seen here are hundreds of thousands of clones, around 87% observed once, and the top ten hold less than 15%. Sequenced: PBMCs or T cells enriched from blood (not recorded which). Receptor source: a young man who had been exposed to COVID-19.

The chain combines TRBV19 with TRBJ1-5; a weak D match, TRBD1 (5 bases). CDR3 length equals 13 residues. Germline values: CDR1 LNHDA, CDR2 SQIVND (reference sequence). The ends were cut back, 5 bases at V and 9 bases at J, with 14 bases in the middle. CDR3 amino acids: CASSGANLGPQHF. The CDR3 nucleotides read TGTGCCAGTAGTGGGGCAAATCTCGGGCCCCAGCATTTT.

V is TRBV30 and J is TRBJ2-4; 10 positions agree with TRBD2. This CDR3 comprises 19 residues. V shed 0 bases and J 3 bases; nucleotides not matched to a gene: 14. CDR1 is GTSNPN and CDR2 is SVGIG in the germline V gene (reference sequence). The CDR3 reads CAWSVLGLAGVSFKNIQYF. CDR3 nucleotides: TGTGCCTGGAGTGTACTGGGCCTAGCGGGGGTATCTTTCAAAAACATTCAGTACTTC.

J is TRBJ2-2 and V is TRBV10-1; 8 bases match TRBD1. CDR1 and CDR2 (germline): WNHNN, SYGVQD (reference sequence). V dropped 2 bases and J dropped 3; count of bases not matched to a gene: 2. This CDR3 spans 15 amino acids. CDR3 sequence reads: CASSEDRGYTGELFF. CDR3 DNA: TGCGCCAGCAGTGAGGACAGGGGATACACCGGGGAGCTGTTTTTT.

The chain uses TRBV6-5 and TRBJ1-2, with 10 bases fitting TRBD1. The CDR3 extends over 14 amino acids. Germline V gene sequence: CDR1 MNHEY, CDR2 SVGAGI. V dropped 5 bases and J dropped 4; count of bases not matched to a gene: 4. The CDR3 spells CASSPTGGAYGYTF. The CDR3 DNA follows: TGTGCCAGCAGTCCGACAGGGGGCGCCTATGGCTACACCTTC.

The chain combines TRBV10-2 with TRBJ2-7, with 8 bases identical to TRBD1. CDR3 size: 16 residues. From germline, CDR1 is WSHSY and CDR2 SAAADI. Unmatched junction bases numbered 10, after V lost 4 bases and J lost 2 bases. This chain's CDR3 is CASSAPDRVLAYEQYF. The CDR3 DNA is TGCGCCAGCAGTGCCCCGGACAGGGTACTAGCCTACGAGCAGTACTTC.

This clone appeared a single time. The chain recombines TRBV4-3 with TRBJ1-3; D perhaps matches TRBD1 (6 bases). V lost 2 bases, J lost 4 bases, and 12 bases lay in between. The CDR3 runs to 15 residues. CDR1 and CDR2 (germline): LGHNA, YSLEER. The CDR3 nucleotides read TGCGCCAGCAGCCAACTTACAGGGCCCGGAAACACCATATATTTT. Its protein product is CASSQLTGPGNTIYF.

The chain has TRBV3-1 (or the pseudogene TRBV3-2) and TRBJ2-7; 7 bases line up with TRBD1. After removal of 4 bases from V and 2 bases from J, the junction contained 5 bases not matched to a gene. Germline loops: CDR1 LGHDT, CDR2 YNNKEL (reference sequence). The CDR3 totals 14 residues. CDR3 in amino acids: CASSRRGTAYEQYF. CDR3 coding DNA: TGTGCCAGCAGCCGACGAGGGACAGCCTACGAGCAGTACTTC.

The chain links TRBV2 to TRBJ2-7; D remains unclear. V shed 2 bases and J shed 2 bases, with 19 bases lying between them. Germline CDR1 is SNHLY and CDR2 is FYNNEI. The CDR3 is 17 residues long. The CDR3 DNA reads as TGTGCCAGCAGTGAATTAGTCTCCTTAAGAAACCCCTACGAGCAGTACTTC. It encodes CASSELVSLRNPYEQYF. Based on the CDR3 plus reference TRBV2 and TRBJ2-7, the full variable domain is EPEVTQTPSHQVTQMGQEVILRCVPISNHLYFYWYRQILGQKVEFLVSFYNNEISEKSEIFDDQFSVERPDGSNFTLKIRSTKLEDSAMYFCASSELVSLRNPYEQYFGPGTRLTVT.

The rearrangement uses TRBV21-1 and TRBJ2-7; TRBD1 reflects the table's D call only, with no check against the DNA. TRBV21-1 is marked as a pseudogene. The CDR3 consists of 16 residues. CDR3 nucleotide sequence: TGTGCCAGCAGCACTAAGAGCAGGCCTTCCGGTTACGAGCAGTACTTC. Its protein product is CASSTKSRPSGYEQYF.

This chain links TRBV5-1 with TRBJ2-1; 10 bases line up with TRBD2. The CDR3 loop spans 15 amino acids. After removal of 1 base from V and 6 bases from J, the junction contained 4 bases not matched to a gene. CDR1 SGHRS and CDR2 YFSETQ come from the germline V gene. The CDR3 reads CASSLTSGVTNEQFF. The CDR3 DNA reads as TGCGCCAGCAGCTTGACTAGCGGGGTGACCAATGAGCAGTTCTTC.

The chain has TRBV6-5 and TRBJ1-5; D may be TRBD1 (6 bases). The V end lost 8 bases, the J end lost 3 bases, and 14 bases lay between the germline ends. CDR1 and CDR2 (germline): MNHEY, SVGAGI. The CDR3 totals 14 residues. The CDR3: CASRDRQANQPQHF. The CDR3 DNA is TGTGCCAGCCGAGACCGACAGGCCAATCAGCCCCAGCATTTT.

A single count supports this clone. The chain recombines TRBV6-7 with TRBJ1-4; D unresolved. TRBV6-7 is assigned to the ORF class and has an uncertain function. Between the trimmed V and J ends, which lost 6 bases and 15 bases, there was a span of 17 bases. There are 12 residues in the CDR3. This CDR3 reads CASRLLSPTLFF. The CDR3, as DNA: TGTGCCAGCAGACTATTAAGTCCTACCTTGTTTTTT.

V usage is TRBV5-1 and J usage is TRBJ2-3, with D tentatively TRBD2 (6 bases). Germline lookup yields CDR1 SGHRS and CDR2 YFSETQ. V was shortened by 0 bases and J by 1 base, with 12 bases between the two germline ends. CDR3 size: 16 residues. CDR3 DNA sequence: TGCGCCAGCAGCTTGGAGGGCGGGGCAGGCACAGATACGCAGTATTTT. Amino acids: CASSLEGGAGTDTQYF. Full variable domain (outside the CDR3, taken from reference TRBV5-1 and TRBJ2-3): KAGVTQTPRYLIKTRGQQVTLSCSPISGHRSVSWYQQTPGQGLQFLFEYFSETQRNKGNFPGRFSGRQFSNSRSEMNVSTLELGDSALYLCASSLEGGAGTDTQYFGPGTRLTVL.

The table lists this clone with a few counts. This chain links TRBV5-1 with TRBJ2-2; D is ambiguous. The CDR3 totals 14 residues. The V end was cut by 1 base, the J end by 0 bases, with 4 bases between. Germline values: CDR1 SGHRS, CDR2 YFSETQ. CDR3 coding DNA: TGCGCCAGCAGCTTGACAGCGAACACCGGGGAGCTGTTTTTT. The encoded protein is CASSLTANTGELFF.

V and J are TRBV19 and TRBJ1-5; the D is unclear. Trimming removed 7 bases from V and 0 bases from J, with 13 bases in between. The germline gives CDR1 LNHDA, CDR2 SQIVND (reference sequence). The length of the CDR3 is 15 residues. The CDR3 DNA is TGTGCCAGTACCACAGCGGTCGATAGCAATCAGCCCCAGCATTTT. Encoded protein: CASTTAVDSNQPQHF.

About this clone itself: The junction departs from the called germline gene at one end, perhaps through a read error. This chain joins TRBV15 and TRBJ1-1, with 7 bases lining up with TRBD1. Germline V lookup: CDR1 LNHNV, CDR2 YYDKDF (reference sequence). The CDR3 loop spans 14 amino acids. The CDR3 sequence: CATSRDPRDRAFSF. CDR3 nucleotide sequence: TGTGCCACCAGCAGAGATCCGCGTGACAGGGCCTTTTCGTTT.

This clone came up a few times. The rearrangement joins TRBV19 to TRBJ1-1; D uncertain. The V gene's germline CDR1 is LNHDA and CDR2 SQIVND (reference sequence). The CDR3 length is 12 residues. V lost 7 bases, J lost 1 base, and 7 bases lay in between. The CDR3 nucleotides are TGTGCCAGTAAGCGACCGAACACTGAAGCTTTCTTT. It yields the protein CASKRPNTEAFF.